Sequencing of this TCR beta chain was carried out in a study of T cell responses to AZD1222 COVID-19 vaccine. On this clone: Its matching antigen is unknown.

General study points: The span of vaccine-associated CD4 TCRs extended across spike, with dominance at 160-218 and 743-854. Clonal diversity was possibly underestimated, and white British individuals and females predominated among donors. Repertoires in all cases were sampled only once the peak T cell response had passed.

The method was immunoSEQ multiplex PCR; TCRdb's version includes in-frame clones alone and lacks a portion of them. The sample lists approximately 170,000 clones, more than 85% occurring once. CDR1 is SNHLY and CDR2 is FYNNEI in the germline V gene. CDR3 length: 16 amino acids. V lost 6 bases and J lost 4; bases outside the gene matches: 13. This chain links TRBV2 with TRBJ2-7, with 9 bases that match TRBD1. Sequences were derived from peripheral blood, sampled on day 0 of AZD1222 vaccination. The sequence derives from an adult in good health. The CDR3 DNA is TGTGCCAGCAGGGCTCGACAGGGGGGAGGTGGTTACGAGCAGTACTTC. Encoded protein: CASRARQGGGGYEQYF.